Following are 26 T cell receptor beta chains from one sample sequenced in a study of blood T cells in healthy people across ages. Together with a sample-barcoded 5' primer, a J-beta primer mix was included in a second PCR lasting roughly 7 to 11 cycles. TCRdb recomputed calls from the 5' RACE reads with MiXCR, one row per CDR3 protein. Seen here are 500,000 to 700,000 distinct CDR3 sequences, about 28% observed once, and the top ten hold 15% to 17%. The sample comprised blood. The receptors come from an elderly woman in good health.

This clonotype was picked up many times. The J gene is TRBJ2-1, the V gene TRBV7-2, with a possible D match to TRBD2 (6 bases). V shed 1 base and J shed 8 bases, with 12 bases lying between them. Germline CDR1 and CDR2: SGHTA and FQGNSA. This CDR3 has 14 amino acids. For the CDR3, the DNA is TGTGCCAGCAGCTTAGGCAGGGAGGTCGATGAGCAGTTCTTC. Protein: CASSLGREVDEQFF. The variable domain in full, with the rest retrieved from reference TRBV7-2 and TRBJ2-1, is GAGVSQSPSNKVTEKGKDVELRCDPISGHTALYWYRQSLGQGLEFLIYFQGNSAPDKSGLPSDRFSAERTGGSVSTLTIQRTQQEDSAVYLCASSLGREVDEQFFGPGTRLTVL.

The chain recombines TRBV18 with TRBJ1-4, with D unresolved. V was clipped by 2 bases and J by 0 bases, with 7 bases between them. This CDR3 has 15 residues. Germline assignment: CDR1 KGHSH and CDR2 LQKENI. Here the CDR3 DNA reads TGTGCCAGCTCACCAGACACAGCAACTAATGAAAAACTGTTTTTT. Protein: CASSPDTATNEKLFF.

This clonotype was observed many times. V usage is TRBV5-4 and J usage is TRBJ2-1; D assignment may be TRBD1 or TRBD2 (6 bases each). Germline V gene sequence: CDR1 SGHNT, CDR2 YYREEE (reference sequence). The germline V and J ends were trimmed by 4 bases and 2 bases, with 16 bases remaining between them. The CDR3 length is 16 residues. In nucleotides, the CDR3 is TGTGCCAGCAGCCTTGGGGGGCAGGGGCCCTACAATGAGCAGTTCTTC. It is translated as CASSLGGQGPYNEQFF.

Ten or more counts support this clonotype. V is TRBV7-2 and J is TRBJ2-3, with TRBD2 matching over 13 bases. The germline V gene has CDR1 SGHTA and CDR2 FQGNSA. Trimming at V came to 5 bases and at J to 2 bases, leaving 7 bases not matched to a gene. CDR3 length equals 17 residues. The CDR3 loop reads CASSDRTSGGVTDTQYF. In DNA form, the CDR3 reads TGTGCCAGCAGCGATCGGACTAGCGGGGGTGTCACAGATACGCAGTATTTT.

The V and J genes are TRBV7-9 and TRBJ2-5; D is possibly TRBD2 (7 bases). CDR3 size: 15 residues. V was trimmed by 8 bases and J by 4 bases, leaving 20 bases between them. CDR1 and CDR2 (germline): SEHNR, FQNEAQ (reference sequence). In nucleotides, the CDR3 is TGTGCCAGCTCACGGCGCGGGGGCCGTGGAGAGACCCAGTACTTC. Translation: CASSRRGGRGETQYF.

V usage is TRBV28 and J usage is TRBJ1-2, with a weak D call TRBD1 (5 bases). Germline-derived CDR1 and CDR2 are MDHEN and SYDVKM. This CDR3 spans 16 amino acids. Trimming removed 0 bases from V and 2 bases from J, with 13 bases in between. CDR3 coding DNA: TGTGCCAGCAGTTTATGGACCGGGACGGTAAACTATGGCTACACCTTC. It yields the protein CASSLWTGTVNYGYTF.

This clonotype showed up just once. V and J are TRBV29-1 and TRBJ1-1; a possible D gene is TRBD1 (5 bases). CDR3 length: 14 amino acids. Trimming removed 6 bases from V and 4 bases from J, with 18 bases in between. Germline CDR1 is SQVTM and CDR2 is ANQGSEA. The CDR3 protein is CSVPDSTRGTEAFF. In nucleotides, the CDR3 is TGCAGCGTCCCCGACAGCACTAGGGGCACTGAAGCTTTCTTT.

In its sample, this clonotype was seen many times. The rearrangement joins TRBV29-1 to TRBJ2-7, with D tentatively TRBD1 or TRBD2 (6 bases each). This CDR3 spans 14 amino acids. The ends were cut back, 4 bases at V and 0 bases at J, with 13 bases in the middle. Germline V gives CDR1 SQVTM, CDR2 ANQGSEA. CDR3 loop: CSVATGGSSYEQYF. The DNA for the CDR3 is TGCAGCGTTGCGACAGGAGGGAGCTCCTACGAGCAGTACTTC.

There are many counts of this clonotype. The chain combines TRBV7-2 with TRBJ2-6, with TRBD1 identical over 9 bases. The CDR3 runs 18 residues. V gave up 2 bases and J gave up 2 bases; unmatched junction bases: 7. CDR1 SGHTA and CDR2 FQGNSA come from the germline V gene. The CDR3 is CASSLTGTGSPGANVLTF. CDR3 nucleotides: TGTGCCAGCAGCTTAACCGGGACAGGGTCTCCTGGGGCCAACGTCCTGACTTTC.

This clonotype showed up just a few times. The J gene is TRBJ1-1, the V gene TRBV5-1; maybe TRBD1 (6 bases). The CDR3 runs to 13 residues. The V gene's germline CDR1 is SGHRS and CDR2 YFSETQ. Trimming left V 0 bases short and J 6 bases short, with 9 bases between. The CDR3 DNA sequence: TGCGCCAGCAGCTTGGCCGGGGGCTCTGAAGCTTTCTTT. It encodes CASSLAGGSEAFF.

On this clonotype: One junction end does not reproduce the germline sequence, and a read error may be involved. The chain employs TRBV7-6 and TRBJ1-4, with D possibly being TRBD1 (6 bases). This CDR3 spans 15 amino acids. Germline loops: CDR1 SGHVS, CDR2 FNYEAQ. The chain's CDR3 is CVSSLSTGPNEKLFF. The CDR3 DNA reads TGTGTCAGCAGCCTCAGTACAGGGCCGAATGAAAAACTGTTTTTT.

The chain links TRBV3-1 to TRBJ2-1; 8 nucleotides agree with TRBD2. Germline V lookup: CDR1 LGHDT, CDR2 YNNKEL (reference sequence). Trimming cost V 2 bases and J 7 bases; bases outside gene matches: 10. The CDR3 runs to 16 residues. The CDR3 DNA reads TGTGCCAGCAGCCAAAATCTCGGGGGGGCATGGAATGAGCAGTTCTTC. It encodes CASSQNLGGAWNEQFF.

There are a few counts of this clonotype. This sequence joins TRBV20-1 and TRBJ2-3, with 14 bases matching TRBD2. V was clipped by 5 bases and J by 6 bases; unmatched bases: 10. This CDR3 has 16 residues. Germline V gene sequence: CDR1 DFQATT, CDR2 SNEGSKA (reference sequence). CDR3 residues: CSAYLTSGGAGDTQYF. CDR3 nucleotides: TGCAGTGCTTACTTGACTAGCGGGGGGGCCGGGGATACGCAGTATTTT.

This clonotype was detected ten times or more. The chain has TRBV7-9 and TRBJ2-1; possibly TRBD2 for D (6 bases). Germline lookup yields CDR1 SEHNR and CDR2 FQNEAQ (reference sequence). Trimming shortened V by 4 bases and J by 5 bases, and 18 bases separated the two germline ends. The CDR3 is made up of 16 amino acids. The CDR3 loop is CASSSLTGREHNEQFF. The CDR3 DNA is TGTGCCAGCAGCTCCTTAACGGGGCGGGAACACAATGAGCAGTTCTTC.

This clonotype was detected only a few times. This chain joins TRBV7-2 and TRBJ2-7, with TRBD1 identical over 7 bases. The V segment lost 5 bases and the J segment 0 bases; nucleotides outside the gene matches: 4. The germline gives CDR1 SGHTA, CDR2 FQGNSA. The CDR3 extends over 14 amino acids. In nucleotides, the CDR3 is TGTGCCAGCAGCACGGACAGGTACTCCTACGAGCAGTACTTC. Translating it yields CASSTDRYSYEQYF. The variable domain in full, with the rest retrieved from reference TRBV7-2 and TRBJ2-7, is GAGVSQSPSNKVTEKGKDVELRCDPISGHTALYWYRQSLGQGLEFLIYFQGNSAPDKSGLPSDRFSAERTGGSVSTLTIQRTQQEDSAVYLCASSTDRYSYEQYFGPGTRLTVT.

Comment on this clonotype: A much larger clone lies one base from this, so it may be a read error. The chain couples TRBV7-2 to TRBJ2-5; D tentatively reads TRBD1 or TRBD2 (5 bases each). The V end was cut by 5 bases, the J end by 11 bases, with 15 bases between. This CDR3 is 12 amino acids long. The germline V gene encodes CDR1 SGHTA and CDR2 FQGNSA. CDR3 DNA sequence: TGTGCCAGCAGCCCCAGTGGGGGTTCGCAGTACTTC. Translated, it gives CASSPSGGSQYF.

This clonotype was counted a few times. The rearrangement uses TRBV27 and TRBJ2-7; unclear D gene. Trimming removed 3 bases from V and 7 bases from J, with 19 bases in between. The CDR3 length is 15 residues. Germline V lookup: CDR1 MNHEY, CDR2 SMNVEV (reference sequence). The CDR3 sequence is CASSFPPPPAGEQYF. CDR3 nucleotide sequence: TGTGCCAGCAGTTTCCCCCCGCCCCCTGCTGGGGAGCAGTACTTC.

This clonotype has ten or more counts. The chain uses TRBV7-3 and TRBJ2-3; D is undetermined. V was trimmed by 5 bases and J by 3 bases, leaving 9 bases between them. This CDR3 is built from 13 residues. CDR1 and CDR2 from the germline V gene are SGHTA and FQGTGA. The CDR3 reads CASSPYGTDTQYF. Written as DNA, the CDR3 is TGTGCCAGCAGCCCTTACGGGACAGATACGCAGTATTTT.

Many counts were recorded for this clonotype. The V gene is TRBV6-2 or TRBV6-3, the J gene TRBJ2-1, with 9 bases aligning to TRBD1. J lost 6 bases, V lost 10 bases, and 13 bases had no gene match. Germline lookup yields CDR1 MNHEY and CDR2 SVGEGT. The CDR3 totals 15 residues. The CDR3 region is CANRPEGQGPNEQFF. CDR3 nucleotides: TGTGCCAACAGGCCCGAGGGACAGGGCCCCAATGAGCAGTTCTTC.

This clonotype turned up a few times. With a much larger clone just one base away, this may be a read error. This CDR3 is CASSFTSGVGNEQYF. CDR3 in DNA: TGTGCCAGCAGCTTTACTAGCGGGGTCGGGAATGAGCAGTACTTC. The chain has TRBV7-2 and TRBJ2-7; 10 nucleotides align to TRBD2. The germline V gene encodes CDR1 SGHTA and CDR2 FQGNSA. This CDR3 region has 15 residues. Unmatched junction bases numbered 9, after V lost 3 bases and J lost 7 bases.

J is TRBJ1-1 and V is TRBV29-1; TRBD1 is a possible D gene (6 bases). The CDR3 contains 14 residues. CDR1 SQVTM and CDR2 ANQGSEA come from the germline V gene. Trimming stripped 6 bases from V and 2 bases from J, with 16 bases between. The CDR3 here is CSVAGAVGNTEAFF. CDR3 in DNA: TGCAGCGTCGCGGGGGCCGTGGGAAACACTGAAGCTTTCTTT. Complete variable domain (other parts from reference TRBV29-1 and TRBJ1-1): SAVISQKPSRDICQRGTSLTIQCQVDSQVTMMFWYRQQPGQSLTLIATANQGSEATYESGFVIDKFPISRPNLTFSTLTVSNMSPEDSSIYLCSVAGAVGNTEAFFGQGTRLTVV.

This clonotype was counted between two and nine times. A much larger clone is a single base away; this may be a read error. CDR3 sequence (DNA): TGCAGTGCTAGCATGGGGAGGACCTACGAGCAGTACTTC. Amino acid sequence: CSASMGRTYEQYF. V usage is TRBV20-1 and J usage is TRBJ2-7, with a weak D call TRBD2 (6 bases). Trimming shortened V by 3 bases and J by 2 bases, and 11 bases separated the two germline ends. The CDR3 sequence is 13 residues long. Germline CDR1 reads DFQATT; CDR2 reads SNEGSKA (reference sequence).

This clonotype has ten or more counts. The rearrangement uses TRBV5-1 and TRBJ2-1; 14 nucleotides match TRBD2. J gave up 4 bases and V 5 bases, and 8 bases lay outside the gene matches. Germline CDR1 and CDR2: SGHRS and YFSETQ. The CDR3 has 17 amino acids. The CDR3 region is CASSKRLAGGIYNEQFF. The CDR3 region has the DNA TGCGCCAGCAGTAAAAGACTAGCGGGGGGGATATACAATGAGCAGTTCTTC. Using reference TRBV5-1 and TRBJ2-1 for the parts outside the CDR3, the full variable domain is KAGVTQTPRYLIKTRGQQVTLSCSPISGHRSVSWYQQTPGQGLQFLFEYFSETQRNKGNFPGRFSGRQFSNSRSEMNVSTLELGDSALYLCASSKRLAGGIYNEQFFGPGTRLTVL.

The chain uses TRBV20-1 and TRBJ1-1; D not resolved. In germline, CDR1 is DFQATT, CDR2 SNEGSKA (reference sequence). This CDR3 has 14 residues. V was cut by 2 bases and J by 6 bases, with 16 bases left in between. CDR3 sequence (DNA): TGCAGTGCTAGATCTGGGAGCACCGTGGCTGAAGCTTTCTTT. It encodes CSARSGSTVAEAFF.

As concerns this clonotype: This may come from a read error, since a much larger clone is one base off. The chain is built from TRBV6-2 or TRBV6-3 and TRBJ2-1; D possibly corresponds to TRBD2 (5 bases). Gene TRBJ2-7 matches the end of the DNA better, so the J call may be wrong. The CDR3 sequence is 13 residues long. Germline V gene data show CDR1 as MNHEY and CDR2 as SVGEGT. The CDR3 loop is CAGSWAGGNEQYF. CDR3 nucleotides: TGTGCCGGCAGTTGGGCAGGAGGCAATGAGCAGTACTTC.

The genes are TRBV7-2 and TRBJ2-1; maybe TRBD1 (6 bases). The CDR3 spans 12 residues. V was pared by 6 bases and J by 12 bases, with 15 bases between. Germline CDR1 SGHTA, CDR2 FQGNSA. CDR3 sequence reads: CASSSQGYGQFF. Written as DNA, the CDR3 is TGTGCCAGCAGTTCACAGGGCTACGGGCAGTTCTTC.